This T cell receptor (beta chain) came from a study of T cell repertoires in cytomegalovirus infection. This clonotype appeared once. The antigen is not known. MiXCR was run by TCRdb on the reads, yielding one entry per CDR3 protein. The sample has approximately 110,000 distinct CDR3 sequences, around 40% seen once. This material consisted of CD8+ T cells from cultured PBMCs, taken from culture after CMV antigen stimulation. This sequence was found in a human donor in good health (CMV status not recorded). Some clones in this sample may be carry-over from other donors' samples.

For the CDR3, the DNA is TGCAGTGCTATGAGGGGGGGCGGTTCCTACAATGAGCAGTTCTTC. Translation: CSAMRGGGSYNEQFF. The chain carries TRBV20-1 and TRBJ2-1; TRBD2 is a possible D gene (7 bases). Germline V CDR1 and CDR2: DFQATT, SNEGSKA (reference sequence). There are 15 residues in the CDR3. V lost 4 bases, J lost 1 base, and 14 bases lay in between.